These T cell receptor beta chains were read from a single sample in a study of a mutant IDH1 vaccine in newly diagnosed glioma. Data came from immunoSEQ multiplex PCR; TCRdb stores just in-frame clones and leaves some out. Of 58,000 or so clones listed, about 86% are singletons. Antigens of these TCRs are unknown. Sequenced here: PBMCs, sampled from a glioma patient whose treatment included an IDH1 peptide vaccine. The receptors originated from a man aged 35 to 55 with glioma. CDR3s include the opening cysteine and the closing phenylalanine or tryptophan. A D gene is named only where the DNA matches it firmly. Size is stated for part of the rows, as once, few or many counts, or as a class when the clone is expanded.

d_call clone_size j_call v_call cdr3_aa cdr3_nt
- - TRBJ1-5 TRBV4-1 CASSRESGGRGHQPQHF TGCGCCAGCAGCCGAGAGAGCGGGGGGCGCGGTCATCAGCCCCAGCATTTT
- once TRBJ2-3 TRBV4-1 CASSQGEADTQYF TGCGCCAGCAGCCAAGGGGAGGCAGATACGCAGTATTTT
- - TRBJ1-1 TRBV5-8 CASSTQLEAFF TGTGCCAGCAGCACCCAACTTGAAGCTTTCTTT
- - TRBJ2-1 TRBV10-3 CAISLEGGNEQFF TGTGCCATCAGTCTAGAGGGAGGCAATGAGCAGTTCTTC
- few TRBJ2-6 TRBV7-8 CASSLGSGANVLTF TGTGCCAGCAGCTTGGGATCTGGGGCCAACGTCCTGACTTTC
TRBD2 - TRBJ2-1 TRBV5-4 CASSRTSGTYNEQFF TGTGCCAGCAGCCGGACTAGCGGGACTTACAATGAGCAGTTCTTC
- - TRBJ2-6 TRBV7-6 CASSRVSGANVLTF TGTGCCAGCTCCCGTGTCTCTGGGGCCAACGTCCTGACTTTC
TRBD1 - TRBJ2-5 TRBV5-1 CASSLGDSNQETQYF TGCGCCAGCAGCTTGGGGGACAGTAACCAAGAGACCCAGTACTTC
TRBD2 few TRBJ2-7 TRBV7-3 CASSLGLSNEYEQYF TGTGCCAGCAGCTTGGGACTAAGCAACGAGTACGAGCAGTACTTC
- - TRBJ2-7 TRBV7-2 CASSQRKGYEQYF TGTGCCAGCAGTCAAAGAAAGGGGTACGAGCAGTACTTC